The T cell receptor (beta chain) described here comes from a study of CD8 T cells in ankylosing spondylitis. The study, taken as a whole, reports: Reportedly, matched ankylosing spondylitis synovial fluid was significantly enriched for disease-linked clones. Ankylosing spondylitis blood seemed to carry a telltale TCR beta motif made of several highly homologous variants.

TCRdb redid the calling of the 5' RACE reads with MiXCR, one entry per CDR3 protein. The sample contains around 300,000 distinct CDR3 sequences, approximately 14% of which appear only once. The ends were cut back, 5 bases at V and 2 bases at J, with 10 bases in the middle. The CDR3 has 14 residues. Many counts were recorded for this clonotype. Its matching antigen is unknown. The source is a male donor with ankylosing spondylitis or in good health (not recorded which). The sequenced sample was blood, either unsorted or a sorted T cell fraction (not recorded which). V and J are TRBV12-3 or TRBV12-4 and TRBJ1-5; possible D gene TRBD1, 5 bases. The CDR3 protein is CASSPRQRNQPQHF. In nucleotides, the CDR3 is TGTGCCAGCAGTCCTCGACAGCGCAATCAGCCCCAGCATTTT.